This TCR beta chain was sequenced for a study of response to subunit inactivated influenza vaccine listed by TCRdb under 2018. Study-wide context: Deep quantitative T cell receptor repertoire profiling was used in the study to track responses to a trivalent subunit inactivated influenza vaccine. Points the paper makes about the study in general: The authors proposed that each seasonal influenza vaccination may bring in only a limited number of new T cells.

CDR1 and CDR2, looked up from the germline V gene (reference sequence), are DFQATT and SNEGSKA. Compared with germline, V lacks 1 base and J lacks 3 bases; bases without a gene match: 3. Taken from cysteine to phenylalanine, the CDR3 has 14 residues. Only the CDR3 DNA is retained, 42 bases long and in frame from the first base. With respect to this clonotype: Its binding antigen is unknown. No base-level quality is on record; no much larger clone is a single base apart.

Libraries came from RT-PCR. The reads were generated on an Illumina HiSeq 2500. The public reads were quality trimmed at Q25 with fastp and then assembled into clones with MiXCR by TCRdb, keeping productive beta chains. For every CDR3 protein sequence, its rows merge into one entry that carries the most common genes and DNA. The table for this sample lists almost 250,000 distinct CDR3 sequences; 9% to 15% of them were counted only once. The top ten constitute approximately 7.8% of the sample. Sequencing used non-naive T cells sorted from PBMCs, obtained 14 days before vaccination. The cell subset or site label, read with the paper, signifies: memory T cell fraction. The sequence joins TRBV20-1 to TRBJ2-7, and TRBD2 matches 10 of the central bases. The clonotype comes from a man aged 50 to 60 who received an inactivated influenza vaccine. Donor details come from another sample of the same person, matched by shared clones. The CDR3 in this case is CSARGGTSDYEQYF. The DNA is as follows: TGCAGTGCTAGAGGGGGGACTAGCGACTACGAGCAGTACTTC.